The 7 T cell receptor beta chains below were found in one sample sequenced in a study of CD8 T cells in Susac syndrome. When the RNA was reverse transcribed, random hexamers were used with an input of about 0.5 to 1 ug. MiXCR, run by TCRdb on the immunoSEQ multiplex PCR reads, gives a single entry per CDR3 protein. The sample includes around 140,000 distinct CDR3 sequences, approximately 95% of them seen just once. The sequencing input was CD4+ T cells from PBMCs. These receptors came from a human donor with multiple sclerosis.

The V and J genes are TRBV3-1 and TRBJ2-7; D is possibly TRBD1 or TRBD2 (5 bases each). Germline assignment: CDR1 LGHDT and CDR2 YNNKEL (reference sequence). The CDR3 runs to 14 residues. V was cut by 4 bases and J by 6 bases, with 16 bases left in between. In DNA, the CDR3 is TGTGCCAGCAGCCGCAGGGAGAGGACGGCCGAGCAGTACTTC. This codes for CASSRRERTAEQYF.

V and J are TRBV7-2 and TRBJ2-7, with D possibly matching TRBD2 (6 bases). The CDR3 is 14 residues long. CDR1 and CDR2 (germline): SGHTA, FQGNSA. The V end was cut by 5 bases, the J end by 0 bases, with 11 bases between. CDR3 bases: TGTGCCAGCAGCCCGAGCGGGCCCTCCTACGAGCAGTACTTC. It translates to CASSPSGPSYEQYF.

The chain carries TRBV29-1 and TRBJ1-1, with D possibly TRBD1 on 6 matching bases. Trimming stripped 6 bases from V and 1 base from J, with 15 bases between. In germline, CDR1 is SQVTM, CDR2 ANQGSEA. CDR3 length: 14 amino acids. The CDR3 coding sequence is TGCAGCGTCCTACGTACGACAGGGAACACTGAAGCTTTCTTT. Protein product: CSVLRTTGNTEAFF.

The chain recombines TRBV20-1 with TRBJ2-7; 10 bases agree with TRBD2. Trimming at V came to 2 bases and at J to 2 bases, leaving 6 bases not matched to a gene. Germline V gene data show CDR1 as DFQATT and CDR2 as SNEGSKA (reference sequence). The CDR3 is 15 residues long. The CDR3 protein is CSARRSSGGTYEQYF. The CDR3 coding sequence is TGCAGTGCTAGAAGATCTAGCGGGGGTACCTACGAGCAGTACTTC.

The chain couples TRBV24-1 to TRBJ2-1; D is perhaps TRBD1 (5 bases). Trimming cost V 6 bases and J 7 bases, with 9 bases left between them. The CDR3 has 12 amino acids. Germline CDR1 and CDR2: KGHDR and SFDVKD. CDR3 loop: CATSKGPNEQFF. CDR3 coding DNA: TGTGCCACCAGTAAGGGGCCGAATGAGCAGTTCTTC.

The J gene is TRBJ2-1, the V gene TRBV2; TRBD2 aligns across 12 bases. Germline V lookup: CDR1 SNHLY, CDR2 FYNNEI. Unmatched junction bases numbered 7, after V lost 7 bases and J lost 12 bases. This CDR3 has 13 residues. In DNA form, the CDR3 reads TGTGCCAGCAAGGCTAGCGGGGGGGCCGGGCAGTTCTTC. It translates to CASKASGGAGQFF.

The CDR3 loop reads CASSYSGTSGGETQYF. Here the CDR3 DNA reads TGTGCCAGCAGTTACTCGGGGACTAGCGGGGGGGAGACCCAGTACTTC. The V and J genes are TRBV6-5 and TRBJ2-5; 15 nucleotides line up with TRBD2. Germline CDR1 is MNHEY and CDR2 is SVGAGI. Trimming cost V 0 bases and J 5 bases; bases outside gene matches: 1. This CDR3 has 16 residues.